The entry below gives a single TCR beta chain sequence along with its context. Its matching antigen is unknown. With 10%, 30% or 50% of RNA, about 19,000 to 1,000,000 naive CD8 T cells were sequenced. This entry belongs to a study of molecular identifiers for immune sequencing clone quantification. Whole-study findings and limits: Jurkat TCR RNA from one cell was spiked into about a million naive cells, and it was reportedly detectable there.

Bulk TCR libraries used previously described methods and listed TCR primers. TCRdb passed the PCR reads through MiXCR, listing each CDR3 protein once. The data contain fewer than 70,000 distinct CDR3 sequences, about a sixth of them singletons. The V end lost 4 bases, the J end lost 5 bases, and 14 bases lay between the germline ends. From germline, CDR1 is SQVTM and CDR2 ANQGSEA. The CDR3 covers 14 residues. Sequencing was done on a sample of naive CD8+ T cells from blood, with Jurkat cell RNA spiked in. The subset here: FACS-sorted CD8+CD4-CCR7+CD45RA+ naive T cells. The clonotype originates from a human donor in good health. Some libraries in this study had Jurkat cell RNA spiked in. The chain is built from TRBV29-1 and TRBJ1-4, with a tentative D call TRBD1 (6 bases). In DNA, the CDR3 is TGCAGCGTTGTAATCAGGGGAACCAATGAAAAACTGTTTTTT. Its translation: CSVVIRGTNEKLFF.